Below are 17 T cell receptor beta chains sequenced from a single sample in a study of response to subunit inactivated influenza vaccine. In TCRdb, the RT-PCR reads were re-called with MiXCR into one record per CDR3 protein. Here the sample spans fewer than 800,000 distinct CDR3 sequences, 15% to 19% being singletons. This material consisted of PBMCs from blood, taken 11 to 12 days after vaccination. The receptors come from a middle-aged man who received an inactivated influenza vaccine.

V usage is TRBV12-3 or TRBV12-4 and J usage is TRBJ1-5, with 10 bases matching TRBD1. With V trimmed by 6 bases and J by 6 bases, 8 bases remained unmatched. The CDR3 runs to 15 residues. The CDR3 loop is CASSPGTGDSQPQHF. The CDR3 bases are TGTGCCAGCAGCCCAGGGACAGGGGATAGTCAGCCCCAGCATTTT.

This clonotype was seen ten or more times. The chain has TRBV20-1 and TRBJ1-2; D is possibly TRBD1 (5 bases). CDR3 length: 14 residues. Between the trimmed V and J ends, which lost 0 bases and 7 bases, there was a span of 15 bases. Germline V gene sequence: CDR1 DFQATT, CDR2 SNEGSKA (reference sequence). This CDR3 reads CSARDREGPGGYTF. DNA of the CDR3: TGCAGTGCTAGAGATCGGGAGGGGCCGGGTGGCTACACCTTC.

The sample holds many counts of this clonotype. This chain links TRBV7-2 with TRBJ1-5; D is ambiguous. This CDR3 has 13 residues. V lost 6 bases to trimming and J lost 4 bases, with 10 bases between them. Germline CDR1 is SGHTA and CDR2 is FQGNSA. CDR3 in DNA: TGTGCCAGCAGTAGTCGGTCTAATCAGCCCCAGCATTTT. This encodes CASSSRSNQPQHF.

This clonotype was recorded at least ten times. V usage is TRBV7-9 and J usage is TRBJ1-4; 9 positions agree with TRBD1. The CDR3 is made up of 14 amino acids. The trim removed 6 bases at V and 6 bases at J, leaving 5 bases unmatched. Germline V gene sequence: CDR1 SEHNR, CDR2 FQNEAQ (reference sequence). The CDR3 coding sequence is TGTGCCAGCAGTCGGGGACAGGGAGATGAAAAACTGTTTTTT. As protein: CASSRGQGDEKLFF.

The V call is TRBV18, the J call TRBJ2-7; D is unclear. Germline-derived CDR1 and CDR2 are KGHSH and LQKENI. Trimming pared 3 bases from V and 1 base from J, leaving 10 bases between. This CDR3 has 14 amino acids. DNA of the CDR3: TGTGCCAGCTCACCGTCCCCTGCTTCCTACGAGCAGTACTTC. Translating gives CASSPSPASYEQYF.

This clonotype has just a few counts. This chain connects TRBV29-1 to TRBJ1-2, with D tentatively TRBD1 (5 bases). The CDR3 is 10 amino acids. The germline gives CDR1 SQVTM, CDR2 ANQGSEA. Trimming stripped 6 bases from V and 8 bases from J, with 10 bases between. In nucleotides, the CDR3 is TGCAGCGTGGGGGTCGAGGGCTACACCTTC. Its translation is CSVGVEGYTF.

This clonotype was recorded a few times. The gene calls are TRBV12-3 or TRBV12-4 and TRBJ2-1; D may be TRBD1 (6 bases). The V end lost 5 bases, the J end lost 0 bases, and 17 bases lay between the germline ends. The CDR3 spans 17 residues. The CDR3 spells CASSGGRVGSSYNEQFF. CDR3 nucleotides: TGTGCCAGCAGTGGGGGCCGGGTGGGGAGCTCCTACAATGAGCAGTTCTTC.

The chain joins TRBV11-2 to TRBJ2-1; 11 nucleotides line up with TRBD2. J lost 6 bases, V lost 2 bases, and 12 bases had no gene match. CDR1 and CDR2 from the germline V gene are SGHAT and FQNNGV. The CDR3 is 18 residues long. The CDR3 nucleotides read TGTGCCAGCAGCTTATTACCCCCCGGACTAGCGGGCCTCAATGAGCAGTTCTTC. This encodes CASSLLPPGLAGLNEQFF. The entire variable domain, with the rest obtained from reference TRBV11-2 and TRBJ2-1, is as follows: EAGVAQSPRYKIIEKRQSVAFWCNPISGHATLYWYQQILGQGPKLLIQFQNNGVVDDSQLPKDRFSAERLKGVDSTLKIQPAKLEDSAVYLCASSLLPPGLAGLNEQFFGPGTRLTVL.

The rearrangement joins TRBV24-1 to TRBJ2-2; 9 bases are shared with TRBD1. Trimming took 7 bases from V and 5 from J; bases not matched to a gene: 4. The CDR3 covers 14 residues. Germline lookup yields CDR1 KGHDR and CDR2 SFDVKD. The CDR3 loop reads CATRGQGETGELFF. The CDR3 nucleotides are TGTGCCACCAGGGGACAGGGAGAAACCGGGGAGCTGTTTTTT.

This clonotype was picked up a small number of times. The chain uses TRBV14 and TRBJ2-1; 9 bases agree with TRBD2. The germline CDR1 and CDR2 sequences are SGHDN and FVKESK. The CDR3 is 15 amino acids. V lost 1 base and J lost 9; bases outside the gene matches: 7. The CDR3 DNA sequence: TGTGCCAGCAGCCAAGGCCTAGCGGGGCGCCCTGAGCAGTTCTTC. It yields the protein CASSQGLAGRPEQFF. Looking up the rest from reference TRBV14 and TRBJ2-1 gives the full variable domain: EAGVTQFPSHSVIEKGQTVTLRCDPISGHDNLYWYRRVMGKEIKFLLHFVKESKQDESGMPNNRFLAERTGGTYSTLKVQPAELEDSGVYFCASSQGLAGRPEQFFGPGTRLTVL.

The J gene is TRBJ1-1, the V gene TRBV6-2 or TRBV6-3; D gene unclear. The CDR3 extends over 10 amino acids. V dropped 7 bases and J dropped 9 bases, with 9 bases sitting between them. Per germline, CDR1 MNHEY and CDR2 SVGEGT. In DNA form, the CDR3 reads TGTGCCAGCAAGCGGTTGAAAGCTTTCTTT. Translated: CASKRLKAFF.

The gene calls are TRBV5-1 and TRBJ2-1, with 9 bases aligning to TRBD2. CDR3 length: 16 residues. Germline V gives CDR1 SGHRS, CDR2 YFSETQ. V lost 0 bases to trimming and J lost 7 bases; unmatched junction nucleotides: 8. CDR3 DNA: TGCGCCAGCAGCTTGGGCCACGCGGGGGGGCTGAATGAGCAGTTCTTC. Its translation: CASSLGHAGGLNEQFF.

This clonotype was observed a few times. J is TRBJ1-5 and V is TRBV7-8, with TRBD1 matching 10 bases. V lost 2 bases and J lost 7; bases outside the gene matches: 8. Germline CDR1 and CDR2: SGHVS and FQNEAQ. CDR3 length: 16 amino acids. In DNA, the CDR3 is TGTGCCAGCAGCTTAAGATCGGGACAGGGGATCCAGCCCCAGCATTTT. It yields the protein CASSLRSGQGIQPQHF.

This clonotype was seen only a few times. The chain uses TRBV12-3 or TRBV12-4 and TRBJ2-5, with 7 bases lining up with TRBD2. The V gene end was trimmed by 6 bases and the J gene end by 7 bases; junction bases not matched to a gene: 8. The CDR3 totals 13 residues. Written as DNA, the CDR3 is TGTGCCAGCAGCCCCGGGACTATCGGGACCCAGTACTTC. Residues: CASSPGTIGTQYF.

The table lists this clonotype with a few counts. This chain links TRBV5-5 with TRBJ2-7; TRBD2 matches at 10 bases. Per the germline V gene, CDR1 is SGHKS and CDR2 is YYEKEE (reference sequence). Trimming at V came to 4 bases and at J to 3 bases, leaving 10 bases not matched to a gene. This CDR3 has 16 amino acids. CDR3 residues: CASSQFLAGANYEQYF. For the CDR3, the DNA is TGTGCCAGCAGCCAATTTCTAGCGGGGGCGAACTACGAGCAGTACTTC.

V usage is TRBV6-4 and J usage is TRBJ2-1; the match to TRBD2 covers 7 bases. Germline values: CDR1 MRHNA, CDR2 SNTAGT. The CDR3 runs to 16 residues. V lost 5 bases, J lost 7 bases, and 14 bases stayed unmatched. CDR3 amino acids: CASSPLGAGSVNEQFF. Written as DNA, the CDR3 is TGTGCCAGCAGTCCCTTGGGAGCGGGAAGCGTTAATGAGCAGTTCTTC.

This clonotype was detected many times. The rearrangement links TRBV4-3 to TRBJ2-7; 11 bases line up with TRBD2. Germline-derived CDR1 and CDR2 are LGHNA and YSLEER. This CDR3 region has 15 residues. Trimming took 1 base from V and 3 from J; bases not matched to a gene: 2. Here the CDR3 DNA reads TGCGCCAGCAGCCAAGGGACTAGCGGGTACTACGAGCAGTACTTC. Protein product: CASSQGTSGYYEQYF.